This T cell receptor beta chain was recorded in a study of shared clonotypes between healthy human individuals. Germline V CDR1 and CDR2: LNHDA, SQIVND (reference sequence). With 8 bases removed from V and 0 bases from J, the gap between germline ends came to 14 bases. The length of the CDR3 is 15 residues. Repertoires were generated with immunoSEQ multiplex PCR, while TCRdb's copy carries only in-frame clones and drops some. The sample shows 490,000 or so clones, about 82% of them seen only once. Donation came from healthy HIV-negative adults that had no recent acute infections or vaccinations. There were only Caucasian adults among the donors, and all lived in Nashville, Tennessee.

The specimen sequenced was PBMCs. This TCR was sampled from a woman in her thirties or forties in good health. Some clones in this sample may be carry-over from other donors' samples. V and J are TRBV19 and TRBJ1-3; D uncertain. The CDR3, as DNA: TGTGCCAGTCAAGCCACCGTTACCTCTGGAAACACCATATATTTT. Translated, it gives CASQATVTSGNTIYF.